A single sample gave rise to the 27 T cell receptor beta chains below, sequenced in a study of vaccination and CD4 T cells after COVID-19. Once obtained from cultured CD4+ T cells, the DNA was sequenced using the Oncomine TCR Beta short-read assay. TCRdb re-called the PCR reads through MiXCR, storing one row per CDR3 protein. The data contain under 25,000 distinct CDR3 sequences, roughly 67% of them singletons. Treatment indicated: roughly 10-day PBMC culture with coronavirus spike peptide pools or control peptides (ViraFEST assay). The antigens these receptors bind are not known. Sequencing used CD4+ T cells from blood, cultured in vitro. All receptors come from a human donor who had recovered from COVID-19.

A single count supports this clonotype. The CDR3 reads CAWREVARYGYTF. CDR3 coding DNA: TGTGCCTGGAGAGAGGTCGCCAGATATGGCTACACCTTC. V and J are TRBV30 and TRBJ1-2; no reliable D call. Looked up from germline, CDR1 is GTSNPN and CDR2 is SVGIG (reference sequence). CDR3 size: 13 residues. Trimming left V 3 bases short and J 5 bases short, with 13 bases between.

The chain combines TRBV6-5 with TRBJ1-1; a possible D gene is TRBD1 (5 bases). The germline gives CDR1 MNHEY, CDR2 SVGAGI. The CDR3 is made up of 14 amino acids. V lost 3 bases and J lost 7, with 15 bases in between. The DNA for the CDR3 is TGTGCCAGCAGTTATGGTGGGGGGGGAAGTGAAGCTTTCTTT. Its protein product is CASSYGGGGSEAFF.

This chain links TRBV28 with TRBJ1-1; tentatively, D is TRBD1 (6 bases). Germline V gene data show CDR1 as MDHEN and CDR2 as SYDVKM. Trimming stripped 2 bases from V and 5 bases from J, with 18 bases between. The CDR3 extends over 16 amino acids. The CDR3 bases are TGTGCCAGCAGTTTAATGGCCGACAGGTCACGGACTGAAGCTTTCTTT. This encodes CASSLMADRSRTEAFF.

CDR3 nucleotides: TGTGCCAGCAGCTCGACAGGCTCTGGGGCCAACGTCCTGACTTTC. This encodes CASSSTGSGANVLTF. The chain is built from TRBV7-7 and TRBJ2-6, with D possibly being TRBD1 (6 bases). CDR1 SSHAT and CDR2 FNYEAQ come from the germline V gene (reference sequence). Trimming removed 4 bases from V and 0 bases from J, with 7 bases in between. The CDR3 sequence is 15 residues long.

In its sample, this clonotype was seen a few times. The J gene is TRBJ2-4, the V gene TRBV7-2; D uncertain. Trimming shortened V by 5 bases and J by 0 bases, and 5 bases separated the two germline ends. Germline CDR1 and CDR2: SGHTA and FQGNSA. This CDR3 contains 13 residues. CDR3 bases: TGTGCCAGCAGCCGACTAGCCAAAAACATTCAGTACTTC. Its translation is CASSRLAKNIQYF. The variable domain in full, completed from reference TRBV7-2 and TRBJ2-4, reads GAGVSQSPSNKVTEKGKDVELRCDPISGHTALYWYRQSLGQGLEFLIYFQGNSAPDKSGLPSDRFSAERTGGSVSTLTIQRTQQEDSAVYLCASSRLAKNIQYFGAGTRLSVL.

This clonotype was seen only a few times. The CDR3 loop is CASSFLKTGDGNTIYF. The CDR3 DNA follows: TGTGCCAGCAGCTTCCTAAAGACAGGGGATGGAAACACCATATATTTT. V usage is TRBV7-9 and J usage is TRBJ1-3; 8 bases line up with TRBD1. This CDR3 has 16 residues. The V gene's germline CDR1 is SEHNR and CDR2 FQNEAQ (reference sequence). With V trimmed by 3 bases and J by 3 bases, 7 bases remained unmatched.

The V and J genes are TRBV12-3 or TRBV12-4 and TRBJ2-1; D perhaps matches TRBD1 (6 bases). The V end lost 7 bases, the J end lost 7 bases, and 17 bases lay between the germline ends. The CDR3 sequence is 14 residues long. CDR3 nucleotides: TGTGCCAGCACGGGATTTCAGGGGTTGAATGAGCAGTTCTTC. This gives the protein CASTGFQGLNEQFF.

The rearrangement links TRBV11-1 to TRBJ2-5; D is uncertain. Trimming cost V 5 bases and J 5 bases, with 18 bases left between them. Per the germline V gene, CDR1 is SGHAT and CDR2 is FQDESV (reference sequence). The CDR3 has 15 amino acids. The CDR3 region has the DNA TGTGCCAGCAGCAAAGCAAGTCCCGGGCGGGAGACCCAGTACTTC. It is translated as CASSKASPGRETQYF.

The chain is built from TRBV21-1 and TRBJ1-1; TRBD1, as called in the table, went unchecked against the DNA. TRBV21-1 is a documented pseudogene. CDR3 length equals 16 residues. The CDR3 DNA reads TGTGCCAGCAGACCTGACAGGGGGTGTTTGTACACTGAAGCTTTCTTT. Amino acid sequence: CASRPDRGCLYTEAFF.

The rearrangement uses TRBV18 and TRBJ1-1, with unresolved D. V was shortened by 6 bases and J by 1 base, with 9 bases between the two germline ends. CDR3 length equals 13 residues. Germline CDR1 reads KGHSH; CDR2 reads LQKENI. The CDR3 sequence: CASSPSQNTEAFF. CDR3 nucleotide sequence: TGTGCCAGCTCCCCCAGCCAGAACACTGAAGCTTTCTTT.

The J gene is TRBJ2-1, the V gene TRBV20-1, with 10 bases identical to TRBD2. Trimming removed 5 bases from V and 0 bases from J; junction bases left unmatched: 13. Germline V gene data show CDR1 as DFQATT and CDR2 as SNEGSKA (reference sequence). The CDR3 totals 18 residues. The CDR3 DNA sequence: TGCAGTGCTCTGGGACTAGCGTTAACCCAAAGCTCCTACAATGAGCAGTTCTTC. This codes for CSALGLALTQSSYNEQFF.

The chain uses TRBV20-1 and TRBJ1-2; D is possibly TRBD1 (6 bases). Trimming left V 4 bases short and J 6 bases short, with 9 bases between. The CDR3 runs 11 residues. Germline-derived CDR1 and CDR2 are DFQATT and SNEGSKA (reference sequence). In DNA form, the CDR3 reads TGCAGTGCTACAGGGGTAAATGGCTACACCTTC. The encoded protein is CSATGVNGYTF.

The J gene is TRBJ2-3, the V gene TRBV20-1; a possible D gene is TRBD2 (6 bases). The CDR3 sequence is 12 residues long. Per germline, CDR1 DFQATT and CDR2 SNEGSKA (reference sequence). The V and J ends lost 3 bases and 5 bases respectively, with 9 bases between them. Here the CDR3 reads CSARQGGDTQYF. DNA of the CDR3: TGCAGTGCTAGGCAGGGAGGAGATACGCAGTATTTT.

The V call is TRBV6-2 or TRBV6-3, the J call TRBJ1-2, with a weak D call TRBD1 (6 bases). V lost 1 base and J 4 bases, leaving 10 bases between the germline ends. The CDR3 extends over 14 amino acids. Looked up from germline, CDR1 is MNHEY and CDR2 is SVGEGT. Written as DNA, the CDR3 is TGTGCCAGCAGTTACTATCAGGGGACCTATGGCTACACCTTC. It translates to CASSYYQGTYGYTF.

The chain carries TRBV7-2 and TRBJ2-5; 9 bases are shared with TRBD2. Germline V gene sequence: CDR1 SGHTA, CDR2 FQGNSA. The junction had 4 bases not matched to a gene; V was cut back by 4 bases and J by 1 base. This CDR3 comprises 15 residues. In nucleotides, the CDR3 is TGTGCCAGCAGCTCCCCGGGACTAGCCCAAGAGACCCAGTACTTC. Its translation is CASSSPGLAQETQYF. The full variable domain, completed using reference TRBV7-2 and TRBJ2-5, is GAGVSQSPSNKVTEKGKDVELRCDPISGHTALYWYRQSLGQGLEFLIYFQGNSAPDKSGLPSDRFSAERTGGSVSTLTIQRTQQEDSAVYLCASSSPGLAQETQYFGPGTRLLVL.

This rearrangement joins TRBV28 to TRBJ1-1; TRBD1 is a possible D gene (6 bases). The germline CDR1 and CDR2 sequences are MDHEN and SYDVKM. V was pared by 1 base and J by 1 base, with 13 bases between. CDR3 size: 16 residues. The DNA for the CDR3 is TGTGCCAGCAGTTTATTTCTCGGGACAACGAACACTGAAGCTTTCTTT. Translation gives CASSLFLGTTNTEAFF.

The rearrangement uses TRBV6-2 or TRBV6-3 and TRBJ1-5; D gene uncertain. Germline lookup yields CDR1 MNHEY and CDR2 SVGEGT. Trimming left V 2 bases short and J 6 bases short, with 8 bases between. The CDR3 has 13 amino acids. This chain's CDR3 is CASSYEGFQPQHF. The CDR3 DNA reads TGTGCCAGCAGTTACGAAGGGTTTCAGCCCCAGCATTTT.

The gene calls are TRBV6-1 and TRBJ2-5; 8 nucleotides line up with TRBD1. V shed 4 bases and J 7 bases; nucleotides not matched to a gene: 11. The CDR3 is 15 residues long. Germline V CDR1 and CDR2: MNHNS, SASEGT. The CDR3 DNA follows: TGTGCCAGCAGTGGATTAAAAGGACAGGGTGGGACCCAGTACTTC. This translates into CASSGLKGQGGTQYF.

The J gene is TRBJ2-5, the V gene TRBV19; TRBD2 aligns across 12 bases. V dropped 6 bases and J dropped 7; count of bases not matched to a gene: 6. The CDR3 runs to 14 residues. Germline V gives CDR1 LNHDA, CDR2 SQIVND (reference sequence). The DNA for the CDR3 is TGTGCCAGTAGCCTAGCGGGAGGGCCAGGGACCCAGTACTTC. Translated: CASSLAGGPGTQYF.

The CDR3 loop is CASTRGPRGGNTIYF. The CDR3 DNA sequence: TGTGCCAGCACCAGAGGGCCGCGGGGGGGAAACACCATATATTTT. The V and J genes are TRBV6-1 and TRBJ1-3; tentative D call: TRBD1 (5 bases). CDR1 and CDR2 from the germline V gene are MNHNS and SASEGT. The V end lost 7 bases, the J end lost 4 bases, and 17 bases lay between the germline ends. The CDR3 spans 15 residues.

This clonotype appeared a few times. This chain connects TRBV27 to TRBJ1-6, with no clear D. V was shortened by 3 bases and J by 8 bases, with 5 bases between the two germline ends. Per germline, CDR1 MNHEY and CDR2 SMNVEV (reference sequence). The CDR3 consists of 12 residues. The CDR3 spells CASSFTHSPLHF. The CDR3 DNA reads TGTGCCAGCAGTTTTACCCATTCACCCCTCCACTTT.

CDR3 residues: CASSQKPSGNTIYF. DNA for the CDR3: TGTGCCAGCAGTCAGAAACCCTCTGGAAACACCATATATTTT. The genes are TRBV27 and TRBJ1-3; D is uncertain. The CDR3 loop spans 14 amino acids. V was pared by 5 bases and J by 0 bases, with 8 bases between. From germline, CDR1 is MNHEY and CDR2 SMNVEV (reference sequence).

The rearrangement joins TRBV30 to TRBJ2-5; D is uncertain. There are 13 residues in the CDR3. Trimming cost V 1 base and J 7 bases, with 13 bases left between them. The germline V gene has CDR1 GTSNPN and CDR2 SVGIG (reference sequence). This CDR3 is CAWSAQPTRTQYF. The CDR3, as DNA: TGTGCCTGGAGTGCACAGCCGACCCGGACCCAGTACTTC.

This clonotype turned up a few times. This sequence joins TRBV6-2 or TRBV6-3 and TRBJ1-2; the match to TRBD1 covers 7 bases. CDR3 length: 14 amino acids. Trimming cost V 6 bases and J 2 bases; bases outside gene matches: 6. In germline, CDR1 is MNHEY, CDR2 SVGEGT. CDR3 loop: CASRTGLGNYGYTF. For the CDR3, the DNA is TGTGCCAGCAGGACAGGGTTAGGAAACTATGGCTACACCTTC.

The chain recombines TRBV2 with TRBJ1-1; 8 bases fit TRBD1. The CDR3 contains 13 residues. The germline V gene has CDR1 SNHLY and CDR2 FYNNEI. Unmatched junction bases numbered 5, after V lost 6 bases and J lost 5 bases. Here the CDR3 DNA reads TGTGCCAGCAGCCCGGACAGGGTAACTGAAGCTTTCTTT. Its protein is CASSPDRVTEAFF.

The V gene is TRBV24-1, the J gene TRBJ2-2, with D perhaps being TRBD1 or TRBD2 (5 bases each). This CDR3 contains 16 residues. V was cut by 1 base and J by 4 bases, with 12 bases left in between. Germline V gives CDR1 KGHDR, CDR2 SFDVKD. The CDR3 DNA reads TGTGCCACCAGTGATTTCCAGGGTCGGGGCACCGGGGAGCTGTTTTTT. It is translated as CATSDFQGRGTGELFF.

The J gene is TRBJ1-5, the V gene TRBV20-1; no reliable D call. Germline lookup yields CDR1 DFQATT and CDR2 SNEGSKA (reference sequence). Between the trimmed V and J ends, which lost 5 bases and 0 bases, there was a span of 8 bases. The CDR3 is 13 residues long. In nucleotides, the CDR3 is TGCAGTGCTGCCGGGAATAGCAATCAGCCCCAGCATTTT. Translated: CSAAGNSNQPQHF.